These 9 T cell receptor beta chains were sequenced from one sample in a study of cytomegalovirus exposure and HLA in healthy donors. Use of 60 Vbeta and 13 Jbeta primers characterized the PCR. Clones were read by immunoSEQ multiplex PCR, and TCRdb kept only the in-frame ones, dropping some. The table records about 160,000 clones, 79% of them present only once. Sequenced input: PBMCs. The receptors stem from a man between 50 and 59 years old in good health and CMV-seropositive.

The chain links TRBV14 to TRBJ1-2; D uncertain. Germline V gene sequence: CDR1 SGHDN, CDR2 FVKESK. V was shortened by 0 bases and J by 4 bases, with 15 bases between the two germline ends. The CDR3 is 16 amino acids. The CDR3 nucleotides are TGTGCCAGCAGCCAAGACGTGGGTGCAGCTAGCTATGGCTACACCTTC. Its translation: CASSQDVGAASYGYTF.

The V gene is TRBV28, the J gene TRBJ1-2; TRBD1 agrees at 12 bases. This CDR3 comprises 15 residues. The germline V gene encodes CDR1 MDHEN and CDR2 SYDVKM. Trimming removed 6 bases from V and 7 bases from J; junction bases left unmatched: 9. The CDR3 nucleotides are TGTGCCAGCAGCTTTCCGGGACAGGGGGCTGCTGGCTACACCTTC. Translated, it gives CASSFPGQGAAGYTF.

The sample holds one count of this clone. V gene TRBV6-1 combines with J gene TRBJ1-5; 8 nucleotides match TRBD1. This CDR3 spans 15 amino acids. Germline CDR1 reads MNHNS; CDR2 reads SASEGT. The junction had 10 bases not matched to a gene; V was cut back by 2 bases and J by 10 bases. The CDR3 DNA sequence: TGTGCCAGCAGTGAAACTAGGACAGGGATGGGTCCCCAGCATTTT. This encodes CASSETRTGMGPQHF.

V gene TRBV18 combines with J gene TRBJ2-7; 9 nucleotides line up with TRBD2. The CDR3 extends over 19 amino acids. Germline V gene sequence: CDR1 KGHSH, CDR2 LQKENI. The ends lost 2 bases at V and 1 base at J; junction bases unmatched: 15. The CDR3: CASSPSARLAGIKSYEQYF. In DNA form, the CDR3 reads TGTGCCAGCTCACCATCAGCGAGGCTAGCGGGGATCAAGTCCTACGAGCAGTACTTC. The full variable domain, its missing parts supplied by reference TRBV18 and TRBJ2-7, is NAGVMQNPRHLVRRRGQEARLRCSPMKGHSHVYWYRQLPEEGLKFMVYLQKENIIDESGMPKERFSAEFPKEGPSILRIQQVVRGDSAAYFCASSPSARLAGIKSYEQYFGPGTRLTVT.

This chain connects TRBV18 to TRBJ2-2, with 7 bases fitting TRBD1. The CDR3 totals 15 residues. Germline CDR1 KGHSH, CDR2 LQKENI. Trimming at V came to 5 bases and at J to 4 bases, leaving 7 bases not matched to a gene. The CDR3 coding sequence is TGTGCCAGCTCATTTGGGACAGTCCGCACCGGGGAGCTGTTTTTT. This sequence encodes CASSFGTVRTGELFF.

A note on this clone: A read error is possible here, since a much larger clone lies one base away. The chain joins TRBV5-4 to TRBJ2-7; a weak D match, TRBD1 (5 bases). V was clipped by 2 bases and J by 2 bases, with 20 bases between them. This CDR3 has 17 amino acids. Germline V gene sequence: CDR1 SGHNT, CDR2 YYREEE (reference sequence). CDR3 sequence (DNA): TGTGCCAGCAGCTTAGCGCAGGGCGGTGTTGTAGCCTACGAGCAGTACTTC. Amino acids: CASSLAQGGVVAYEQYF.

J is TRBJ1-5 and V is TRBV18; TRBD1 aligns across 8 bases. The CDR3 sequence is 16 residues long. V shed 0 bases and J 6 bases; nucleotides not matched to a gene: 7. CDR1 is KGHSH, CDR2 LQKENI, per germline. CDR3 sequence reads: CASSPPSSGGFQPQHF. In nucleotides, the CDR3 is TGTGCCAGCTCACCACCGTCGTCAGGGGGCTTTCAGCCCCAGCATTTT.

The chain joins TRBV28 to TRBJ2-3; 10 bases match TRBD2. The CDR3 runs 14 residues. CDR1 is MDHEN and CDR2 is SYDVKM in the germline V gene. V lost 4 bases to trimming and J lost 5 bases; unmatched junction nucleotides: 3. The CDR3 nucleotides read TGTGCCAGCAGTTCTCTAGCGGGAGTAGATACGCAGTATTTT. Protein sequence: CASSSLAGVDTQYF.

DNA for the CDR3: TGTGCCAGCAGTTCCTGGACAGGGCAGGGCACTGAAGCTTTCTTT. Encoded protein: CASSSWTGQGTEAFF. The gene calls are TRBV28 and TRBJ1-1; 8 bases map to TRBD1. The germline gives CDR1 MDHEN, CDR2 SYDVKM. The length of the CDR3 is 15 residues. The V and J ends lost 4 bases and 4 bases, in that order; junction bases with no gene match: 8.